The 27 T cell receptor beta chains below were found in one sample sequenced in a study of identical twins. From the 5' RACE reads, TCRdb called clonotypes with MiXCR, one entry per CDR3 protein. The sample has under 300,000 distinct CDR3 sequences, 6.5% to 9.5% seen once. The data also belong to a second study, concerning yellow fever vaccine responses in identical twins.

Material: CD8+ T cells sorted from blood. The receptors were gathered from a woman between 18 and 30 years old in good health.

The sample holds a few counts of this clonotype. The V call is TRBV7-9, the J call TRBJ1-1; D remains ambiguous. CDR3 size: 15 residues. Germline V CDR1 and CDR2: SEHNR, FQNEAQ (reference sequence). V dropped 3 bases and J dropped 7 bases, with 18 bases sitting between them. DNA of the CDR3: TGTGCCAGCAGCTTTTTAAGGGAAGGGCTTGATGAAGCTTTCTTT. It encodes CASSFLREGLDEAFF. Full variable domain (rest looked up from reference TRBV7-9 and TRBJ1-1): DTGVSQNPRHKITKRGQNVTFRCDPISEHNRLYWYRQTLGQGPEFLTYFQNEAQLEKSRLLSDRFSAERPKGSFSTLEIQRTEQGDSAMYLCASSFLREGLDEAFFGQGTRLTVV.

This clonotype was observed many times. The chain is built from TRBV29-1 and TRBJ2-1, with no clear D. Germline V gene data show CDR1 as SQVTM and CDR2 as ANQGSEA. This CDR3 spans 13 amino acids. V dropped 7 bases and J dropped 4 bases, with 14 bases sitting between them. CDR3 sequence: CSANRANYNEQFF. Written as DNA, the CDR3 is TGCAGCGCGAATAGGGCAAATTACAATGAGCAGTTCTTC.

The rearrangement joins TRBV4-2 to TRBJ1-1; TRBD1 is a possible D gene (6 bases). From germline, CDR1 is LGHNA and CDR2 YNFKEQ. This CDR3 has 15 amino acids. Trimming stripped 0 bases from V and 8 bases from J, with 16 bases between. In DNA, the CDR3 is TGTGCCAGCAGCCAAGAAGAGATGGGGGGCGACGAAGCTTTCTTT. This codes for CASSQEEMGGDEAFF.

This clonotype was detected a few times. CDR3 DNA sequence: TGCAGCGTTGAAGTTGTTGACGGTGGGACCGATCGATATTTT. It yields the protein CSVEVVDGGTDRYF. The rearrangement joins TRBV29-1 to TRBJ1-3; perhaps TRBD1 as D (5 bases). This CDR3 is 14 amino acids long. The germline V and J ends were trimmed by 1 base and 15 bases, with 22 bases remaining between them. Per germline, CDR1 SQVTM and CDR2 ANQGSEA.

Here the CDR3 DNA reads TGTGCCAGCGTTAGCGGGGGAAGCACAGATACGCAGTATTTT. It yields the protein CASVSGGSTDTQYF. The chain joins TRBV27 to TRBJ2-3, with 9 bases fitting TRBD2. The V segment lost 8 bases and the J segment 0 bases; nucleotides outside the gene matches: 3. The germline CDR1 and CDR2 sequences are MNHEY and SMNVEV (reference sequence). The CDR3 totals 14 residues.

The chain joins TRBV5-1 to TRBJ2-7; tentatively, D is TRBD1 (6 bases). The germline V gene has CDR1 SGHRS and CDR2 YFSETQ. Trimming took 3 bases from V and 4 from J, leaving 17 bases between them. The CDR3 runs to 15 residues. The CDR3 DNA reads as TGCGCCAGCAGCTGGGACCCGGGACAATCTTACGAGCAGTACTTC. It encodes CASSWDPGQSYEQYF.

This clonotype was seen only a few times. This rearrangement joins TRBV12-3 or TRBV12-4 to TRBJ2-1; a possible D gene is TRBD1 (6 bases). The CDR3 totals 15 residues. Trimming took 1 base from V and 2 from J, leaving 9 bases between them. CDR3 nucleotide sequence: TGTGCCAGCAGTTTAGGGCCAGGGGCCTACAATGAGCAGTTCTTC. Translated: CASSLGPGAYNEQFF.

This clonotype has a handful of counts. The rearrangement uses TRBV6-1 and TRBJ2-2, with TRBD1 as a possible D gene (7 bases). The CDR3 is 19 residues long. With 5 bases removed from V and 8 bases from J, the gap between germline ends came to 30 bases. Germline CDR1 is MNHNS and CDR2 is SASEGT. In DNA form, the CDR3 reads TGTGCCAGCAGTACACGTTTCCCCCCGACAGGGAGGCCACGGGGGGAGCTGTTTTTT. This codes for CASSTRFPPTGRPRGELFF.

The chain is built from TRBV11-2 and TRBJ2-7; the D is unclear. Germline V gene data show CDR1 as SGHAT and CDR2 as FQNNGV. The CDR3 has 15 residues. V gave up 5 bases and J gave up 5 bases, with 19 bases separating them. The CDR3, as DNA: TGTGCCAGCAGCACCAGTCCGTACCTAGGCGACGAGCAGTACTTC. Its protein product is CASSTSPYLGDEQYF. The full variable domain, in which reference TRBV11-2 and TRBJ2-7 provide the parts outside the CDR3, is EAGVAQSPRYKIIEKRQSVAFWCNPISGHATLYWYQQILGQGPKLLIQFQNNGVVDDSQLPKDRFSAERLKGVDSTLKIQPAKLEDSAVYLCASSTSPYLGDEQYFGPGTRLTVT.

This clonotype was recorded a few times. The chain joins TRBV28 to TRBJ2-7; TRBD1 aligns across 7 bases. The CDR3 spans 14 residues. Germline CDR1 and CDR2: MDHEN and SYDVKM. V lost 8 bases, J lost 6 bases, and 13 bases stayed unmatched. As DNA, the CDR3 is TGTGCCAGCTTATCCCGACAGGGCCAGGTCGAGCAGTACTTC. Translated, it gives CASLSRQGQVEQYF.

This clonotype occurred many times. The chain is built from TRBV5-1 and TRBJ2-7; tentative D call: TRBD2 (6 bases). The V end was cut by 2 bases, the J end by 2 bases, with 11 bases between. In germline, CDR1 is SGHRS, CDR2 YFSETQ. The CDR3 consists of 14 residues. CDR3 amino acids: CASSFAGGTYEQYF. The CDR3, as DNA: TGCGCCAGCAGCTTTGCCGGGGGAACCTACGAGCAGTACTTC.

The genes are TRBV10-2 and TRBJ2-3; TRBD2 matches 7 bases. The CDR3 loop spans 15 amino acids. CDR1 is WSHSY, CDR2 SAAADI, per germline. With V trimmed by 3 bases and J by 0 bases, 3 bases remained unmatched. CDR3 residues: CASSDTSDSTDTQYF. The CDR3 DNA sequence: TGCGCCAGCAGTGACACTAGCGATAGCACAGATACGCAGTATTTT.

V and J are TRBV27 and TRBJ2-7; weak D call: TRBD2 (5 bases). The germline V gene has CDR1 MNHEY and CDR2 SMNVEV (reference sequence). Trimming took off 1 base at V and 4 bases at J, with 11 bases between the two ends. The CDR3 has 14 amino acids. In DNA, the CDR3 is TGTGCCAGCAGTTTATGGGGAGACCAATACGAGCAGTACTTC. It yields the protein CASSLWGDQYEQYF.

This clonotype was found a few times. The chain carries TRBV29-1 and TRBJ2-7; 8 nucleotides line up with TRBD2. The CDR3 loop spans 13 amino acids. From germline, CDR1 is SQVTM and CDR2 ANQGSEA. With V trimmed by 3 bases and J by 0 bases, 1 base remained unmatched. CDR3 nucleotides: TGCAGCGTTGAGACTAGCGCCTCCTACGAGCAGTACTTC. As protein: CSVETSASYEQYF.

The chain couples TRBV12-3 or TRBV12-4 to TRBJ1-3, with D uncertain. V gave up 1 base and J gave up 5 bases, with 6 bases separating them. The CDR3 runs to 13 residues. In DNA form, the CDR3 reads TGTGCCAGCAGTTTAGGAAGAAGAAACACCATATATTTT. It yields the protein CASSLGRRNTIYF.

V and J are TRBV7-2 and TRBJ1-2; D might be TRBD1 (6 bases). Germline values: CDR1 SGHTA, CDR2 FQGNSA. Trimming cost V 5 bases and J 4 bases, with 14 bases left between them. CDR3 length equals 14 residues. The CDR3 protein is CASSPTVGAYGYTF. The CDR3 coding sequence is TGTGCCAGCAGCCCGACCGTGGGGGCCTATGGCTACACCTTC.

This sequence joins TRBV3-1 and TRBJ1-2, with a possible D match to TRBD1 (5 bases). Trimming took off 0 bases at V and 5 bases at J, with 7 bases between the two ends. The CDR3 has 13 amino acids. Looked up from germline, CDR1 is LGHDT and CDR2 is YNNKEL (reference sequence). For the CDR3, the DNA is TGTGCCAGCAGCCAAGAAGCAGGGTATGGCTACACCTTC. Its translation: CASSQEAGYGYTF.

This clonotype was counted ten times or more. The gene calls are TRBV7-9 and TRBJ2-7; the D is unclear. The CDR3 is made up of 12 amino acids. The ends were cut back, 4 bases at V and 4 bases at J, with 8 bases in the middle. Germline V CDR1 and CDR2: SEHNR, FQNEAQ (reference sequence). The chain's CDR3 is CASSSSWYEQYF. DNA for the CDR3: TGTGCCAGCAGCTCGAGCTGGTACGAGCAGTACTTC.

The table lists this clonotype with many counts. The V and J genes are TRBV7-9 and TRBJ2-1, with D unclear. The CDR3 runs to 14 residues. The germline V gene encodes CDR1 SEHNR and CDR2 FQNEAQ (reference sequence). Trimming cost V 1 base and J 6 bases, with 10 bases left between them. The CDR3 loop reads CASSLGAGVNEQFF. The DNA for the CDR3 is TGTGCCAGCAGCTTAGGAGCTGGAGTCAATGAGCAGTTCTTC.

In this sample, this clonotype turned up a few times. V gene TRBV6-6 combines with J gene TRBJ2-5; D gene ambiguous. CDR3 length: 12 amino acids. Germline V gene data show CDR1 as MNHNY and CDR2 as SVGAGI (reference sequence). V lost 11 bases and J 2 bases, leaving 12 bases between the germline ends. The DNA for the CDR3 is TGTGCCGTAGCTCACTTGCAAGAGACCCAGTACTTC. It codes for CAVAHLQETQYF.

V is TRBV15 and J is TRBJ2-2, with a tentative D call TRBD2 (6 bases). Germline V lookup: CDR1 LNHNV, CDR2 YYDKDF (reference sequence). V gave up 10 bases and J gave up 0 bases, with 9 bases separating them. The CDR3 covers 13 residues. The CDR3 region has the DNA TGTGCCATCGGGACTCCGAACACCGGGGAGCTGTTTTTT. Translation: CAIGTPNTGELFF.

This clonotype was seen only a few times. The V gene is TRBV10-3, the J gene TRBJ2-7, with TRBD2 identical over 12 bases. The V segment lost 0 bases and the J segment 1 base; nucleotides outside the gene matches: 10. In germline, CDR1 is ENHRY, CDR2 SYGVKD. The CDR3 has 19 residues. CDR3 sequence reads: CAISESDSSGGALSYEQYF. The CDR3 DNA reads as TGTGCCATCAGTGAGTCGGATTCTAGCGGGGGGGCCTTGTCCTACGAGCAGTACTTC.

This clonotype was detected ten times or more. The chain recombines TRBV4-2 with TRBJ2-3; D gene ambiguous. The CDR3 extends over 13 amino acids. Germline CDR1 reads LGHNA; CDR2 reads YNFKEQ. V lost 1 base and J lost 6, with 8 bases in between. Here the CDR3 reads CASSQVVVDTQYF. CDR3 coding DNA: TGTGCCAGCAGCCAAGTCGTAGTGGATACGCAGTATTTT.

This rearrangement joins TRBV7-9 to TRBJ2-7, with 11 nucleotides matching TRBD1. CDR1 and CDR2 (germline): SEHNR, FQNEAQ (reference sequence). The CDR3 covers 16 residues. V was clipped by 2 bases and J by 0 bases; unmatched bases: 3. The CDR3 DNA follows: TGTGCCAGCAGCTTATGGGACAGGGGGGACTCCTACGAGCAGTACTTC. Its translation is CASSLWDRGDSYEQYF.

In its sample, this clonotype was seen many times. This rearrangement joins TRBV2 to TRBJ2-7, with D perhaps matching TRBD1 or TRBD2 (6 bases each). Germline V CDR1 and CDR2: SNHLY, FYNNEI. V lost 5 bases, J lost 3 bases, and 11 bases lay in between. The CDR3 has 13 residues. The CDR3 nucleotides read TGTGCCAGCAGTTCAGGGGAGGACTACGAGCAGTACTTC. Translated, it gives CASSSGEDYEQYF.

V gene TRBV20-1 combines with J gene TRBJ2-7; TRBD2 agrees at 10 bases. The V and J ends lost 2 bases and 3 bases, in that order; junction bases with no gene match: 10. The CDR3 runs 16 residues. The germline V gene encodes CDR1 DFQATT and CDR2 SNEGSKA (reference sequence). The CDR3 DNA reads TGCAGTGCTAGACCTGCCCTAGCGGGAGATTTCTACGAGCAGTACTTC. It encodes CSARPALAGDFYEQYF.

This clonotype showed up just a few times. The genes are TRBV28 and TRBJ2-2; D is undetermined. CDR3 length: 15 residues. Trimming pared 1 base from V and 5 bases from J, leaving 11 bases between. Germline V CDR1 and CDR2: MDHEN, SYDVKM. CDR3 nucleotide sequence: TGTGCCAGCAGTTTATCCCAGCTCGGAACCGGGGAGCTGTTTTTT. It encodes CASSLSQLGTGELFF.